These 16 T cell receptor beta chains share one sample of origin, sequenced in a study of shared clonotypes between healthy human individuals. Assay: immunoSEQ multiplex PCR; the TCRdb copy retains only in-frame clones and omits some. The table lists about 2.4 million clones, over 85% of them singletons. Sequenced: naive CD4+ T cells from PBMCs. Specified subset: CD45RA+ positively selected. Receptor source: a man aged 18-30 years in good health. Some clones in this sample may be carry-over from other donors' samples.

The chain carries TRBV29-1 and TRBJ1-1; possible D gene TRBD1, 6 bases. The CDR3 is 12 residues long. Trimming left V 7 bases short and J 1 base short, with 10 bases between. Per the germline V gene, CDR1 is SQVTM and CDR2 is ANQGSEA. The CDR3 bases are TGCAGCGGGGGACATTGGAACACTGAAGCTTTCTTT. Translated: CSGGHWNTEAFF. Using reference TRBV29-1 and TRBJ1-1 for the parts outside the CDR3, the full variable domain is SAVISQKPSRDICQRGTSLTIQCQVDSQVTMMFWYRQQPGQSLTLIATANQGSEATYESGFVIDKFPISRPNLTFSTLTVSNMSPEDSSIYLCSGGHWNTEAFFGQGTRLTVV.

V is TRBV7-9 and J is TRBJ1-5, with no clear D. Trimming left V 5 bases short and J 3 bases short, with 8 bases between. This CDR3 is 13 amino acids long. The germline CDR1 and CDR2 sequences are SEHNR and FQNEAQ (reference sequence). CDR3 bases: TGTGCCAGCAGCCCCGACTACAATCAGCCCCAGCATTTT. Translated: CASSPDYNQPQHF.

This clone was counted once. The chain joins TRBV9 to TRBJ2-1; 10 nucleotides agree with TRBD2. The germline gives CDR1 SGDLS, CDR2 YYNGEE. Trimming at V came to 3 bases and at J to 2 bases, leaving 2 bases not matched to a gene. The CDR3 runs to 15 residues. This chain's CDR3 is CASSALAGAYNEQFF. The CDR3 DNA reads as TGTGCCAGCAGCGCGCTAGCGGGAGCCTACAATGAGCAGTTCTTC.

This clone was detected only once. The chain uses TRBV5-6 and TRBJ2-7; 11 bases are shared with TRBD2. V lost 2 bases and J lost 6; bases outside the gene matches: 10. In germline, CDR1 is SGHDT, CDR2 YYEEEE. The CDR3 spans 16 residues. CDR3 bases: TGTGCCAGCAGCTTTGGTAGCGGGAGGGTAAGGTTCGAGCAGTACTTC. It yields the protein CASSFGSGRVRFEQYF.

The genes are TRBV9 and TRBJ2-5, with a tentative D call TRBD2 (5 bases). The germline V gene has CDR1 SGDLS and CDR2 YYNGEE. The CDR3 spans 12 residues. V was trimmed by 7 bases and J by 5 bases, leaving 12 bases between them. CDR3 protein: CASGRPGETQYF. The CDR3 DNA is TGTGCCAGCGGGAGACCGGGGGAGACCCAGTACTTC.

As concerns this clone: The junction differs from germline at one of its ends, possibly a read error. The chain couples TRBV5-1 to TRBJ2-1, with D possibly being TRBD1 (5 bases). Germline loops: CDR1 SGHRS, CDR2 YFSETQ. The CDR3 extends over 12 amino acids. CDR3 coding DNA: TGCGCCAGCAGCTTGGATAGAGGTGGGGCGGTCTTC. It specifies CASSLDRGGAVF.

The gene calls are TRBV19 and TRBJ2-2; possible D gene TRBD2, 5 bases. The germline V gene encodes CDR1 LNHDA and CDR2 SQIVND (reference sequence). Trimming pared 3 bases from V and 3 bases from J, leaving 14 bases between. The CDR3 runs to 16 residues. The CDR3 here is CASSMPWGSDTGELFF. The CDR3 region has the DNA TGTGCCAGTAGTATGCCCTGGGGTAGCGACACCGGGGAGCTGTTTTTT.

In its sample, this clone was seen once. V and J are TRBV7-2 and TRBJ2-7; 8 bases line up with TRBD2. Germline V gives CDR1 SGHTA, CDR2 FQGNSA. The ends lost 2 bases at V and 6 bases at J; junction bases unmatched: 12. The CDR3 is 16 amino acids. DNA for the CDR3: TGTGCCAGCAGCTTAACGGCCTCAGCGGGAGTGCGCGAGCAGTACTTC. Its translation is CASSLTASAGVREQYF. Full variable domain (rest looked up from reference TRBV7-2 and TRBJ2-7): GAGVSQSPSNKVTEKGKDVELRCDPISGHTALYWYRQSLGQGLEFLIYFQGNSAPDKSGLPSDRFSAERTGGSVSTLTIQRTQQEDSAVYLCASSLTASAGVREQYFGPGTRLTVT.

The V gene is TRBV2, the J gene TRBJ2-2, with 7 bases fitting TRBD1. The ends lost 7 bases at V and 3 bases at J; junction bases unmatched: 8. Germline V gene data show CDR1 as SNHLY and CDR2 as FYNNEI. This CDR3 region has 15 residues. CDR3: CASTLRTGYTGELFF. CDR3 DNA: TGTGCCAGCACCCTGAGGACAGGCTACACCGGGGAGCTGTTTTTT.

A note on this clone: Distinct nucleotide sequences in the sample also encode this CDR3. The chain carries TRBV2 and TRBJ2-5; D gene ambiguous. This CDR3 comprises 11 residues. The germline V and J ends were trimmed by 6 bases and 4 bases, with 6 bases remaining between them. The germline V gene has CDR1 SNHLY and CDR2 FYNNEI. CDR3 amino acids: CASRVVETQYF. The DNA of the CDR3 is TGTGCCAGCAGAGTCGTAGAGACCCAGTACTTC.

The chain couples TRBV7-3 to TRBJ2-1; 7 bases fit TRBD1. There are 16 residues in the CDR3. The V and J ends lost 6 bases and 2 bases, in that order; junction bases with no gene match: 10. Per the germline V gene, CDR1 is SGHTA and CDR2 is FQGTGA. The CDR3 sequence: CASRKNRGSAYNEQFF. In DNA, the CDR3 is TGTGCCAGCAGGAAAAACAGGGGAAGTGCCTACAATGAGCAGTTCTTC.

A single count supports this clone. The chain combines TRBV28 with TRBJ1-1; no reliable D call. V lost 6 bases and J lost 5, with 13 bases in between. Germline V gene sequence: CDR1 MDHEN, CDR2 SYDVKM. This CDR3 has 13 amino acids. The CDR3 sequence is CASRRPVRTEAFF. The CDR3 region has the DNA TGTGCCAGCAGGAGGCCAGTTCGGACTGAAGCTTTCTTT.

The J gene is TRBJ1-1, the V gene TRBV19; D might be TRBD1 (5 bases). Germline CDR1 is LNHDA and CDR2 is SQIVND (reference sequence). Trimming left V 9 bases short and J 1 base short, with 18 bases between. This CDR3 is built from 15 residues. The CDR3 bases are TGTGCCAGCCGACCCATCGGGGCTACGAACACTGAAGCTTTCTTT. Translation gives CASRPIGATNTEAFF.

The genes are TRBV7-2 and TRBJ2-7; 9 bases are shared with TRBD1. CDR3 length: 15 residues. The germline V gene encodes CDR1 SGHTA and CDR2 FQGNSA. With V trimmed by 2 bases and J by 3 bases, 5 bases remained unmatched. The CDR3 here is CASSLLGQGLYEQYF. In DNA, the CDR3 is TGTGCCAGCAGCTTATTGGGACAGGGCCTCTACGAGCAGTACTTC. Full variable domain (rest looked up from reference TRBV7-2 and TRBJ2-7): GAGVSQSPSNKVTEKGKDVELRCDPISGHTALYWYRQSLGQGLEFLIYFQGNSAPDKSGLPSDRFSAERTGGSVSTLTIQRTQQEDSAVYLCASSLLGQGLYEQYFGPGTRLTVT.

The chain couples TRBV7-3 to TRBJ2-2; D gene unclear. V dropped 3 bases and J dropped 7 bases, with 6 bases sitting between them. The germline gives CDR1 SGHTA, CDR2 FQGTGA. There are 12 residues in the CDR3. The CDR3: CASSFPHGELFF. DNA for the CDR3: TGTGCCAGCAGCTTCCCGCACGGGGAGCTGTTTTTT.

This clone was counted a single time. The J gene is TRBJ2-1, the V gene TRBV5-1, with 9 positions matching TRBD2. The trim removed 3 bases at V and 6 bases at J, leaving 7 bases unmatched. The CDR3 totals 15 residues. Germline CDR1 reads SGHRS; CDR2 reads YFSETQ. The CDR3 is CASSYLAGTVNEQFF. CDR3 bases: TGCGCCAGCAGCTATCTAGCGGGGACGGTCAATGAGCAGTTCTTC.